A selection of T cell receptor beta chains follows, all from one sample in a study of cytomegalovirus exposure and HLA in healthy donors. The protocol was immunoSEQ multiplex PCR, while the TCRdb copy is restricted to in-frame clones and leaves out a portion. The table has under 200,000 clones, 79% seen once; the top ten hold 4% to 4.5%. The sample was PBMCs. Receptors were obtained from a woman aged 25 to 39 in good health and CMV-seropositive. The CDR3 runs from the conserved cysteine through the conserved F or W. Fields, in order: D gene, V gene, clone size, J gene, CDR3 protein, CDR3 DNA. The D gene is left open where the match is weak. Clone size is not always given. Where it is, it says once, few, many or a class for expanded clones.

>-|TRBV4-2|-|TRBJ2-1
CASSQPGWREQWEQFF
TGTGCCAGCAGCCAACCGGGGTGGCGTGAGCAGTGGGAGCAGTTCTTC
>TRBD2|TRBV11-3|-|TRBJ2-1
CASSLLAGVVYNEQFF
TGTGCCAGCAGCTTGCTAGCGGGAGTGGTATACAATGAGCAGTTCTTC
>TRBD2|TRBV5-1|few|TRBJ2-7
CASRRDGRASYEQYF
TGCGCCAGCAGGAGAGACGGGAGGGCCTCCTACGAGCAGTACTTC
>-|TRBV4-3|few|TRBJ2-2
CASSQDRGQINTGELFF
TGCGCCAGCAGCCAAGACCGAGGGCAGATCAACACCGGGGAGCTGTTTTTT
>TRBD2|TRBV7-2|-|TRBJ2-5
CASSPMGTSQETQYF
TGTGCCAGCAGCCCTATGGGGACTAGCCAAGAGACCCAGTACTTC
>-|TRBV7-2|-|TRBJ1-2
CASSEYMGYTF
TGTGCCAGCAGCGAATACATGGGCTACACCTTC
>TRBD1|TRBV10-3|-|TRBJ1-2
CAISEPDRDSYGYTF
TGTGCCATCAGTGAACCGGACAGGGATAGCTATGGCTACACCTTC
>-|TRBV29-1|-|TRBJ2-1
CSVERDEGNEQFF
TGCAGCGTTGAACGTGATGAGGGCAATGAGCAGTTCTTC
>TRBD2|TRBV10-3|few|TRBJ2-3
CAISDGSGALNTQYF
TGTGCCATCAGTGATGGTAGCGGGGCTTTAAATACGCAGTATTTT
>TRBD2|TRBV2|-|TRBJ2-1
CASSGEGNEQFF
TGTGCCAGCAGTGGGGAGGGGAATGAGCAGTTCTTC
>-|TRBV18|-|TRBJ2-2
CASSTRGTNTGELFF
TGTGCCAGCTCAACCAGGGGAACGAACACCGGGGAGCTGTTTTTT
>-|TRBV5-4|-|TRBJ1-2
CASSFDPQNYGYTF
TGTGCCAGCAGCTTTGATCCGCAGAACTATGGCTACACCTTC
>TRBD1|TRBV27|-|TRBJ1-5
CASSLHGTGTNQPQHF
TGTGCCAGCAGTTTGCACGGGACAGGCACAAATCAGCCCCAGCATTTT
>TRBD1|TRBV5-1|-|TRBJ2-3
CASSSTGGSDTQYF
TGCGCCAGCAGCTCCACAGGGGGCTCAGATACGCAGTATTTT
>TRBD1|TRBV4-1|-|TRBJ2-7
CASGPGTDRYEQYF
TGCGCCAGCGGACCCGGGACAGACCGCTACGAGCAGTACTTC
>-|TRBV6-5|-|TRBJ1-2
CASSSGQTRGYTF
TGTGCCAGCAGTTCAGGACAGACGCGCGGCTACACCTTC
>-|TRBV7-8|-|TRBJ1-5
CASSLDSGNSNQPQHF
TGTGCCAGCAGCTTAGACTCCGGGAATAGCAATCAGCCCCAGCATTTT
>-|TRBV11-2|-|TRBJ2-1
CASTLGSDNEQFF
TGTGCCAGCACCTTAGGTTCGGACAATGAGCAGTTCTTC
>-|TRBV27|once|TRBJ1-3
CASSLTGLGNTIYF
TGTGCCAGCAGTTTAACAGGGCTAGGAAACACCATATATTTT
>TRBD1|TRBV5-5|-|TRBJ1-1
CASNYRGGTEAFF
TGTGCCAGCAACTACAGGGGTGGCACTGAAGCTTTCTTT
>-|TRBV4-1|-|TRBJ1-1
CASSQTIDSAGNTEAFF
TGCGCCAGCAGCCAAACTATAGACAGCGCTGGGAACACTGAAGCTTTCTTT
>-|TRBV7-8|-|TRBJ1-2
CASSRREGTLYGYTF
TGTGCCAGCAGCCGGCGGGAGGGAACCCTATACGGCTACACCTTC
>TRBD2|TRBV10-2|-|TRBJ2-1
CASSPALAGGNEQFF
TGCGCCAGCAGCCCCGCGCTAGCGGGAGGCAATGAGCAGTTCTTC
>TRBD2|TRBV6-5|-|TRBJ2-7
CASTPGLAGAYEQYF
TGTGCCAGCACCCCAGGGTTAGCGGGGGCCTACGAGCAGTACTTC
>-|TRBV4-1|-|TRBJ1-5
CASSLMTGKGTNQPQHF
TGCGCCAGCAGCCTCATGACCGGGAAGGGTACCAATCAGCCCCAGCATTTT
>TRBD2|TRBV5-6|-|TRBJ2-1
CASSPGLAGGPAQFF
TGTGCCAGCAGCCCGGGACTAGCGGGGGGACCCGCCCAGTTCTTC
>-|TRBV4-1|-|TRBJ2-5
CASSQNGGSGAQETQYF
TGCGCCAGCAGCCAGAACGGAGGGAGTGGGGCCCAGGAGACCCAGTACTTC
>-|TRBV18|few|TRBJ1-4
CASSPGAGREKLFF
TGTGCCAGCTCACCAGGGGCCGGCCGAGAAAAACTGTTTTTT
>TRBD1|TRBV11-2|-|TRBJ2-7
CASSLGGTGSSYEQYF
TGTGCCAGCAGCTTAGGGGGGACAGGGAGCTCCTACGAGCAGTACTTC
>TRBD2|TRBV6-4|-|TRBJ2-1
CASRALAGGSSNEQFF
TGTGCCAGCAGAGCGCTAGCGGGGGGATCCTCCAATGAGCAGTTCTTC
>-|TRBV7-2|few|TRBJ1-2
CASTPDAEAGTRGYTF
TGTGCCAGCACCCCTGACGCCGAGGCCGGGACTCGTGGCTACACCTTC
>-|TRBV2|-|TRBJ1-1
CASSGGKTNTEAFF
TGTGCCTCCTCCGGGGGGAAAACGAACACTGAAGCTTTCTTT
>TRBD1|TRBV6-5|-|TRBJ1-5
CASSPQQGSQHF
TGTGCCAGCAGTCCCCAACAGGGGTCCCAGCATTTT
>-|TRBV20-1|few|TRBJ1-2
CSAIKNYGYTF
TGCAGTGCTATAAAAAACTATGGCTACACCTTC
>TRBD1|TRBV27|-|TRBJ1-5
CASSPGQGGYYSNQPQHF
TGTGCCAGCAGCCCAGGACAGGGGGGATATTATAGCAATCAGCCCCAGCATTTT
>TRBD2|TRBV10-2|-|TRBJ2-7
CASISSGRGEQYF
TGCGCCAGCATCTCAAGCGGGAGGGGGGAGCAGTACTTC
>TRBD2|TRBV7-2|once|TRBJ2-7
CASSLALPGLAGEEQYF
TGTGCCAGCAGCTTAGCGCTGCCGGGACTAGCGGGAGAAGAGCAGTACTTC
>-|TRBV27|once|TRBJ2-7
CASSSPLRSLSYEQYF
TGTGCCAGCAGTTCCCCATTGCGGAGTCTCTCCTACGAGCAGTACTTC
>-|TRBV6-5|-|TRBJ2-1
CASKGGEQFF
TGTGCCAGCAAAGGGGGTGAGCAGTTCTTC
>TRBD1|TRBV6-6|-|TRBJ1-5
CASRLGQGRQPQHF
TGTGCCAGCAGACTCGGACAGGGAAGACAGCCCCAGCATTTT
>-|TRBV7-6|few|TRBJ2-7
CASSLGGSAYEQYF
TGTGCCAGCAGCCTGGGAGGTTCTGCCTACGAGCAGTACTTC
>-|TRBV19|-|TRBJ2-7
CASSFLQREQYF
TGTGCCAGTAGTTTCCTCCAACGGGAGCAGTACTTC
>-|TRBV11-3|-|TRBJ2-7
CASSLDIGGLTPYEQYF
TGTGCCAGCAGCTTAGATATAGGAGGGCTCACACCCTACGAGCAGTACTTC
>-|TRBV11-2|-|TRBJ2-2
CASSPLPNTGELFF
TGTGCCAGCAGCCCCCTCCCGAACACCGGGGAGCTGTTTTTT
>-|TRBV19|-|TRBJ1-5
CASSIPDSYNQPQHF
TGTGCCAGTAGTATCCCCGACAGCTACAATCAGCCCCAGCATTTT
>-|TRBV7-8|once|TRBJ1-1
CASRQGHLNTEAFF
TGTGCCAGCAGGCAGGGACACTTGAACACTGAAGCTTTCTTT
>-|TRBV6-5|-|TRBJ1-5
CASSSTGRNQPQHF
TGTGCCAGCAGTTCAACAGGGCGGAATCAGCCCCAGCATTTT
>TRBD1|TRBV4-1|-|TRBJ2-1
CASSPFAQGTGTYNEQFF
TGCGCCAGCAGCCCCTTTGCGCAAGGGACAGGGACTTACAATGAGCAGTTCTTC
>-|TRBV11-3|-|TRBJ2-2
CASSLANTGELFF
TGTGCCAGCAGCCTTGCGAACACCGGGGAGCTGTTTTTT
>TRBD2|TRBV4-3|-|TRBJ2-3
CASSQGLAGGGSDTQYF
TGCGCCAGCAGCCAAGGACTAGCGGGAGGGGGGTCAGATACGCAGTATTTT
>-|TRBV29-1|-|TRBJ2-5
CSVEPTGVPGTQYF
TGCAGCGTTGAACCGACAGGTGTGCCAGGGACCCAGTACTTC
>-|TRBV7-8|once|TRBJ1-1
CASSSTPNTEAFF
TGTGCCAGCAGTTCCACACCGAACACTGAAGCTTTCTTT
>TRBD1|TRBV7-8|few|TRBJ2-7
CASRRYPDRGVHEQYF
TGTGCCAGCAGGCGTTACCCCGACAGGGGAGTCCACGAGCAGTACTTC
>-|TRBV18|-|TRBJ2-2
CASSPRTINTGELFF
TGTGCCAGCTCACCCAGGACTATAAACACCGGGGAGCTGTTTTTT